The sequence of this TCR beta chain was determined in a study of shared clonotypes between healthy human individuals (dated by TCRdb to the early 2020s). Study-level background: A couple of women and a few men aged 18 to 49 years were included in the cohort. To estimate repertoire size and how much clonotypes are shared between individuals, the study performed deep sequencing of blood TCR repertoires from a few healthy adults. To increase sequencing depth and limit assay-specific biases, TCR repertoire library preparation and sequencing were carried out by different laboratories using diverse techniques. Each donor's leukapheresis produced roughly between about 0.9 and 9.5 billion PBMCs.

On the study overall, not on this receptor specifically: Only blood was sampled, and tissue TCR repertoires likely differ from those in blood. Because the study included only a small number of donors, the genetic and exposure-history diversity represented was limited. Pairwise subsampling indicated that sequencing depth was expected to affect the degree of clonotype sharing among donors.

Using the deep immunoSEQ assay, multiplex PCR amplified TCR CDR3 regions from genomic DNA. Extracted genomic DNA from each cell subset was distributed evenly across all wells of several immunoSEQ 96-well plates, and each plate was treated as a replicate. Each replicate PCR for unsorted PBMC received roughly 290 ng genomic DNA, equal to 30,000 or so T cell genomes. Unsorted PBMC genomic DNA was sequenced across ten immunoSEQ deep assay plates. Purified libraries were measured with a Qubit 3.0 fluorometer, size-checked on a Bioanalyzer 2100, and measured again with the KAPA Library Quantification kit. Every immunoSEQ 96-well plate was sequenced on a dedicated single-read 150-cycle Illumina NextSeq 550 flow cell. As for the authors' bioinformatics: The immunoSEQ output contained only junctional sequences without quality scores, so filtering could not match that applied to full-length reads. Sequences were annotated with PyIR, a Python wrapper for IgBLAST v1.9, and V/J genes and CDR3 were assigned using IMGT germline references. Reads were filtered out if the reads had weak V/J assignments (E-value above 1e-6), no CDR3, stop codons, out-of-frame junctions, or ambiguous translated residues. V3J clonotypes were defined by identical inferred V gene, J gene, and CDR3 amino acid sequence. Percentage overlap between repertoires was calculated by dividing the number of shared unique clonotypes by the size of the smaller repertoire. Three approaches were used to assess repertoire richness: RTK rarefaction, the Chao1 estimator, and Recon v2.1 estimates of unobserved clonotypes. The immuneACCESS repertoire file appears here via TCRdb, limited to in-frame rearrangements. These files lack a portion of the clones; in checked studies, under half of the deficit traces to unresolved V genes, and the cause of the others is not known. D and trimming were read from the DNA, whereas the V and J calls and clone size are those reported in that table. The sample table holds around 450,000 clones, of which around 79% were seen once. Under 15% of the sample rests with the top ten.

As regards this clone: Its antigen has not been determined. No base-level quality is on record; no much larger clone is a single base apart.

Donors were healthy HIV-negative adults with no recently reported acute infections or vaccinations. Every donor was a Caucasian adult residing in Nashville, Tennessee, USA. For unsorted samples, 90 million or so PBMCs were counted and genomic DNA was extracted with the QIAamp DNA Blood Mini kit. Blood was collected by leukapheresis, and PBMCs were isolated by Ficoll-Histopaque density gradient centrifugation and then cryopreserved in liquid nitrogen vapor phase. From the cysteine up to the phenylalanine, the CDR3 has a length of 14 residues. Only the CDR3 DNA stays, 42 bases, in frame from base 1. According to the germline V gene, CDR1 reads SNHLY and CDR2 reads FYNNEI. Here V drops 3 bases and J drops 4 bases, and the junction holds 4 bases not matched to any gene.

This clonotype was sampled from a woman aged 40 to 49 in good health. Some clones in this sample may be carry-over from other donors' samples. The sequence is built from TRBV2 and TRBJ2-7; TRBD2 matches 9 bases in the middle. Sequencing input: PBMCs. The CDR3 reads as follows: CASSDSGRSYEQYF. In nucleotide form, the sequence is TGTGCCAGCAGTGATAGCGGGAGAAGTTACGAGCAGTACTTC.